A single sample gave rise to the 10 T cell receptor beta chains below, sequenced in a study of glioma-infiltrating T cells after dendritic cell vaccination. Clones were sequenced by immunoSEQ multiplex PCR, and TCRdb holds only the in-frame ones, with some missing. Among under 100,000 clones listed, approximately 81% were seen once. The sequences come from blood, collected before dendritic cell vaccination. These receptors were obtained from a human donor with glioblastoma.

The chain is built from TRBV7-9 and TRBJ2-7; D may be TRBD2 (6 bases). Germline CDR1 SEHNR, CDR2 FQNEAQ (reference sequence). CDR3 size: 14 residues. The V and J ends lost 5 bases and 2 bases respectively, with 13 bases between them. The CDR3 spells CASSTVGGPYEQYF. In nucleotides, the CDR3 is TGTGCCAGCAGCACAGTGGGAGGACCCTACGAGCAGTACTTC.

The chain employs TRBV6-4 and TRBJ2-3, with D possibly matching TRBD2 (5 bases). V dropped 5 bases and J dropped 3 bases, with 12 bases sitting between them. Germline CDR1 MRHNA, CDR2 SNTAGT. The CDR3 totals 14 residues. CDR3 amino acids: CASSFGLGTDTQYF. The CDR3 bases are TGTGCCAGCAGTTTCGGACTTGGAACAGATACGCAGTATTTT.

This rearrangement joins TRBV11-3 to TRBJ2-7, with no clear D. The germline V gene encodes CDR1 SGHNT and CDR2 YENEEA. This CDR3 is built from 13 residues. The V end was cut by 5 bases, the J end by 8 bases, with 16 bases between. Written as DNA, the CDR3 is TGTGCCAGCAGCATCGGAGTTCCCTTTAAGCAGTACTTC. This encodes CASSIGVPFKQYF.

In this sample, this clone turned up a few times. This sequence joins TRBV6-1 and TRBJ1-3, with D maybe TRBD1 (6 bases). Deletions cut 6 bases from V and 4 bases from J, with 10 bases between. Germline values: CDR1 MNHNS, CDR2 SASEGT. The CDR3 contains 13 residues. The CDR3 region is CASSSDRGNTIYF. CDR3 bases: TGTGCCAGCAGCTCTGACAGGGGAAACACCATATATTTT.

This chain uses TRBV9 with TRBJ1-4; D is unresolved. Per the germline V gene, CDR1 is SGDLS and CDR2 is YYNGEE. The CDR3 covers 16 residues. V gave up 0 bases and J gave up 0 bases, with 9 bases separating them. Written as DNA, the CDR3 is TGTGCCAGCAGCGTAGGGGAGAGAGCAACTAATGAAAAACTGTTTTTT. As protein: CASSVGERATNEKLFF.

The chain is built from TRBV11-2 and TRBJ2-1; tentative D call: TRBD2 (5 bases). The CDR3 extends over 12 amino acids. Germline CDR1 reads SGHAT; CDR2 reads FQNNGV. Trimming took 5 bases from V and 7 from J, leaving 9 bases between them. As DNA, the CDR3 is TGTGCCAGCAGCGGGAGCACAAATGAGCAGTTCTTC. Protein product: CASSGSTNEQFF.

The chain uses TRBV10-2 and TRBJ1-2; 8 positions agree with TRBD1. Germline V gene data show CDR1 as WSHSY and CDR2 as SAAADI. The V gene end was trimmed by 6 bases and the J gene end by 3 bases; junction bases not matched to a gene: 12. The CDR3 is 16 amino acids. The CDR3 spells CASRIGGQVLDYGYTF. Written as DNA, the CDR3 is TGCGCCAGCAGGATCGGGGGACAGGTCCTAGACTATGGCTACACCTTC.

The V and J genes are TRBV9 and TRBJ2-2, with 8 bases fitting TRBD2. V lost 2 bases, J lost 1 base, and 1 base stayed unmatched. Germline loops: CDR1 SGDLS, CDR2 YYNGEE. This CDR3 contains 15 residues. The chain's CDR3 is CASSVSGVNTGELFF. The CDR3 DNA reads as TGTGCCAGCAGCGTTAGCGGGGTGAACACCGGGGAGCTGTTTTTT.

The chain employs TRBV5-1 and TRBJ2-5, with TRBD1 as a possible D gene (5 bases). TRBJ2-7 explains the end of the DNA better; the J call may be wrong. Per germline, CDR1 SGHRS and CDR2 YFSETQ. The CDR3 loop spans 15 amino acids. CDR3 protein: CASSLVPGWSYEQYF. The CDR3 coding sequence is TGCGCCAGCAGCTTGGTTCCAGGGTGGTCCTACGAGCAGTACTTC.

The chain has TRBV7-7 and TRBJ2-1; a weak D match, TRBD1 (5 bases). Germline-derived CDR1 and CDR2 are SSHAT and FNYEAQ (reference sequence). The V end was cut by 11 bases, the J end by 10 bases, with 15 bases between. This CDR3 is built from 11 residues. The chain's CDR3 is CAPPRVREQFF. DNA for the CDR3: TGTGCCCCCCCCAGGGTCAGGGAGCAGTTCTTC.